Sequencing of this TCR beta chain was carried out in a study of metastatic and nonmetastatic thyroid tumors. TCRdb reanalyzed the PCR reads with MiXCR. The sample holds tens of thousands of clones, about 13% seen once. The germline V gene encodes CDR1 LNHDA and CDR2 SQIVND (reference sequence). There are 14 residues in the CDR3. Thyroid surgery was performed in patients who had received no treatment beforehand. Worth noting for this clone: A junction boundary mismatches the germline segment, possibly from a read error. This same CDR3 is encoded by further DNA sequences in the sample.

This receptor was obtained from a female donor with papillary thyroid cancer or a benign thyroid nodule (not recorded which). Some clones in this sample may be carry-over from other donors' samples. The rearrangement uses TRBV19 and TRBJ2-1; no clear D. Specimen: blood. Here the CDR3 reads CASSIISTGNEQFF. In DNA form, the CDR3 reads TGTGCGAGTAGTATTATTAGCACGGGCAATGAGCAATTCTTC.